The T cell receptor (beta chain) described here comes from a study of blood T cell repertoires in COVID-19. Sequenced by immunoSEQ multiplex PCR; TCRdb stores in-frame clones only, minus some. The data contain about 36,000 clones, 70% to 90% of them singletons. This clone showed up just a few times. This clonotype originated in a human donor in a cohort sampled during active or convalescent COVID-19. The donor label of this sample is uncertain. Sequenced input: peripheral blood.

The CDR3 loop reads CASSTPGVSGKETQYF. The CDR3 DNA follows: TGTGCCAGCAGCACCCCAGGGGTCTCAGGAAAGGAGACCCAGTACTTC. This chain connects TRBV5-6 to TRBJ2-5; a possible D gene is TRBD1 (6 bases). Germline loops: CDR1 SGHDT, CDR2 YYEEEE. V dropped 4 bases and J dropped 5 bases, with 21 bases sitting between them. The length of the CDR3 is 16 residues.